This T cell receptor (beta chain) was recorded in a study of CD8+CD57+ T cells in acquired aplastic anemia (dated by TCRdb to the late 2010s). A note on the overall study: Extracted DNA from sorted CD4+ and CD8+ cells averaged approximately 3 ug, ranging from about 0.18 to 27.4 ug. Healthy donor samples averaged approximately 10 million reads for CD4+ and 11 million to 13 million for CD8+ cells.

V drops 8 bases and J drops 2 bases, leaving 12 bases in between. Its CDR3 holds 13 amino acids, cysteine through phenylalanine. Only the CDR3 DNA stays, 39 bases, in frame from base 1. According to the germline V gene, CDR1 reads SGHRS and CDR2 reads YFSETQ. TCR repertoires of sorted CD4+ and CD8+ blood T cells from severe aplastic anemia patients and healthy subjects were deep-sequenced in the study. Ficoll-Paque density gradient centrifugation was used to isolate peripheral blood mononuclear cells. Before DNA extraction, CD4+ and CD8+ T cells were sorted by FACS or by magnetic beads. Turning to this clonotype: What this receptor recognizes is not known. The sample holds no much larger clone one base away, and base qualities are not on file.

Profiling of TCR beta VDJ combinations and CDR3 sequences used genomic DNA as the template. An Illumina HiSeq 2000 was used for TCR repertoire sequencing. Per the source publication's procedure: Repertoire assessment relied on Simpson's diversity index, CDR3 size and DJ length profiles, and TRBV/TRBJ rearrangement plots. The most abundant DNA sequence in the deep sequencing data was defined as the immunodominant clone. CDR3 amino acid sequences were checked for sharing across subjects and were also compared against the VDJdb database and published repertoires. Through fastp at Q25 and MiXCR, TCRdb rebuilt clones from the public reads, retaining in-frame beta chains. Under each unique CDR3 protein, matching rows form one entry showing the most common genes and DNA. The V and J calls here are based on TCRdb, not the publication. The sample table holds about 190,000 distinct CDR3 sequences, of which less than 70% were seen once. The ten largest make up more than 15% of the sample.

The research as a whole found: CD8+ Simpson's diversity did not differ significantly between patients and healthy controls (P=0.060). Around 28 CD8+ CDR3 sequences were found to be shared between patients and controls, but these sequences appeared to be highly expressed in patients and within the immunodominant clones of the patients.

The sequence links TRBV5-1 to TRBJ2-3; tentative D gene TRBD2, with 7 bases matching. Sequencing used sorted CD4+, CD8+, or CD8+CD57+ T cells (not recorded which) from PBMCs. The receptor's source is a human donor in good health, serving as a control. The DNA is as follows: TGCGCCAGTCGGGGGGCCTACACAGATACGCAGTATTTT. Translated, it reads CASRGAYTDTQYF.